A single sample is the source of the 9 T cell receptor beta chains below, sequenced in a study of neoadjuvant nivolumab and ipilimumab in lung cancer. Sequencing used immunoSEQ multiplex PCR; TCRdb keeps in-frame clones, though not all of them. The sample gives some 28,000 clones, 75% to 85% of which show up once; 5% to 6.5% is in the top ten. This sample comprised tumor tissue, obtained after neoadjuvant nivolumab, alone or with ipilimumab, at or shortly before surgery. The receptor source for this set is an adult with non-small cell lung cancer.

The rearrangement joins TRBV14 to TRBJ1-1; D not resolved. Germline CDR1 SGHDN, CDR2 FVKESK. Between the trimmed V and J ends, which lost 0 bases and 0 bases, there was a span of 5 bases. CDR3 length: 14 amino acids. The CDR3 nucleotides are TGTGCCAGCAGCCAAGATTTTTTGAACACTGAAGCTTTCTTT. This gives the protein CASSQDFLNTEAFF. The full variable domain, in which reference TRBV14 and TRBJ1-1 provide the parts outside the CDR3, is EAGVTQFPSHSVIEKGQTVTLRCDPISGHDNLYWYRRVMGKEIKFLLHFVKESKQDESGMPNNRFLAERTGGTYSTLKVQPAELEDSGVYFCASSQDFLNTEAFFGQGTRLTVV.

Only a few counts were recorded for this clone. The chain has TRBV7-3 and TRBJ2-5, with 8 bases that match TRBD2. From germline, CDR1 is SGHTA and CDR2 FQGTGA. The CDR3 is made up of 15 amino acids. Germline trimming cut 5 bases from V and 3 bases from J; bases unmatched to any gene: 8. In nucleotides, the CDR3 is TGTGCCAGCAGCGTCACCGGGACTAGGGAAGAGACCCAGTACTTC. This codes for CASSVTGTREETQYF. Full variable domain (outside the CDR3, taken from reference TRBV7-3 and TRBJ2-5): GAGVSQTPSNKVTEKGKYVELRCDPISGHTALYWYRQSLGQGPEFLIYFQGTGAADDSGLPNDRFFAVRPEGSVSTLKIQRTERGDSAVYLCASSVTGTREETQYFGPGTRLLVL.

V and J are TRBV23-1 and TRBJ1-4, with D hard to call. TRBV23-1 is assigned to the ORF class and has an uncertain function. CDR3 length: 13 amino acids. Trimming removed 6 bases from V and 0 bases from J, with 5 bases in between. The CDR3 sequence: CASSQATNEKLFF. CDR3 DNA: TGCGCCAGCAGCCAGGCAACTAATGAAAAACTGTTTTTT.

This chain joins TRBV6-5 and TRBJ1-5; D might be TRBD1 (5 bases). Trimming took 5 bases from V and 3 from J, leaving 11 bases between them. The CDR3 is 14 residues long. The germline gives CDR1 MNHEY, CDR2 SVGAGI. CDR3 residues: CASSTDSYNQPQHF. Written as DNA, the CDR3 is TGTGCCAGCAGTACCGACAGTTACAATCAGCCCCAGCATTTT.

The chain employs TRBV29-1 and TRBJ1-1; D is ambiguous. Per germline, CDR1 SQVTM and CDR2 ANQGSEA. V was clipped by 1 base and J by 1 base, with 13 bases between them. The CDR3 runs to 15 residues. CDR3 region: CSVEVRPGGNTEAFF. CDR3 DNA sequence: TGCAGCGTTGAAGTCCGCCCGGGAGGGAACACTGAAGCTTTCTTT.

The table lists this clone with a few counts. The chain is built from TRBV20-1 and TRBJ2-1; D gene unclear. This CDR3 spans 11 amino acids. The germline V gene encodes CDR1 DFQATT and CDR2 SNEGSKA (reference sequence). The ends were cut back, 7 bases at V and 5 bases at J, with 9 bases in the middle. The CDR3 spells CSVGKHNEQFF. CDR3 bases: TGCAGTGTAGGGAAACACAATGAGCAGTTCTTC.

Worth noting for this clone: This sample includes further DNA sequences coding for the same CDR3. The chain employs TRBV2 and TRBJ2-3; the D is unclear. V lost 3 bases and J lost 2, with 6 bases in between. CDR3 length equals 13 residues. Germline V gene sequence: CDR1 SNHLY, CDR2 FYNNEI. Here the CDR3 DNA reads TGTGCCAGCAGTGAGGGGTCCACAGATACGCAGTATTTT. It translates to CASSEGSTDTQYF.

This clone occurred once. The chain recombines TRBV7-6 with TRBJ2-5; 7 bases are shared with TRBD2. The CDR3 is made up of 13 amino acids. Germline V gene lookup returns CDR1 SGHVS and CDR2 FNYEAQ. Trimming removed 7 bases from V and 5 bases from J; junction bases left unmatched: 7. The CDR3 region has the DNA TGTGCCAGCACCCCGGGGGGAGCGGAGACCCAGTACTTC. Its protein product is CASTPGGAETQYF.

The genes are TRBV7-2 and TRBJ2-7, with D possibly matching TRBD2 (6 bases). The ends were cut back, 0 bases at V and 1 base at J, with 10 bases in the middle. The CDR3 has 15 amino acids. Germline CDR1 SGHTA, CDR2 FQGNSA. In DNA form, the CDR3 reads TGTGCCAGCAGCTTAGCGTCTAGCGCATCCTACGAGCAGTACTTC. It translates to CASSLASSASYEQYF.